This T cell receptor beta chain originates from a study of blood T cell repertoires in COVID-19. Only in-frame clones appear in the TCRdb table, and some are missing; sequencing was by immunoSEQ multiplex PCR. The sample has more than 55,000 clones, roughly 72% seen once. Germline V lookup: CDR1 SGHVS, CDR2 FQNEAQ. Trimming shortened V by 6 bases and J by 1 base, and 13 bases separated the two germline ends. The CDR3 runs to 15 residues. The TCR comes from a woman aged 45-59 years with active or convalescent COVID-19. Sequenced sample: peripheral blood. This chain links TRBV7-8 with TRBJ2-1, with a possible D match to TRBD2 (6 bases). For the CDR3, the DNA is TGTGCCAGCAGACCCCTTGGGGGGTCCTACAATGAGCAGTTCTTC. Encoded protein: CASRPLGGSYNEQFF. The full variable domain, rest sourced from reference TRBV7-8 and TRBJ2-1, is GAGVSQSPRYKVAKRGQDVALRCDPISGHVSLFWYQQALGQGPEFLTYFQNEAQLDKSGLPSDRFFAERPEGSVSTLKIQRTQQEDSAVYLCASRPLGGSYNEQFFGPGTRLTVL.